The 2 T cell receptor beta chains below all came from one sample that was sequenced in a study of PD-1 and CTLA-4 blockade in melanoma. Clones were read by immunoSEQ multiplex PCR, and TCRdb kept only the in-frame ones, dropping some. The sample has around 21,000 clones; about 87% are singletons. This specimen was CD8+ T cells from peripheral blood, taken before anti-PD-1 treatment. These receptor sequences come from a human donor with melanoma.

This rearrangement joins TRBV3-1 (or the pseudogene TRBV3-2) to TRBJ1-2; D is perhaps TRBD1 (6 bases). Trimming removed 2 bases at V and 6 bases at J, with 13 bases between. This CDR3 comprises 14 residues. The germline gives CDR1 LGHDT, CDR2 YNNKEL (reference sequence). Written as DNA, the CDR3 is TGTGCCAGCAGCCAATTCCTGGGGGCGGATGGCTACACCTTC. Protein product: CASSQFLGADGYTF.

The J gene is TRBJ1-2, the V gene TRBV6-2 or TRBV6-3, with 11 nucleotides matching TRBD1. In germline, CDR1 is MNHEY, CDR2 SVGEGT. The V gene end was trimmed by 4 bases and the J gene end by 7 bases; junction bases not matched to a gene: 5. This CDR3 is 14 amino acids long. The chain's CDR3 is CASSFGTGGSGYTF. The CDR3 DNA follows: TGTGCCAGCAGTTTCGGGACAGGGGGGTCTGGCTACACCTTC.